This TCR beta chain stems from a study of beta chain features in type 1 diabetes. Findings and limits, study-wide: Here, the possible influence of HLA type (on TCRB rearrangement) remained unresolved.

For this clone: The antigen is undetermined.

TCRB transcripts that were expressed got sequenced, as all of the isolated RNA had been reverse transcribed. The method was immunoSEQ multiplex PCR; TCRdb's version includes in-frame clones alone and lacks a portion of them. The repertoire consists of a few hundred thousand clones, with 20% occurring once and the leading ten covering around 0.045%. The CDR3 covers 20 residues. The trim removed 6 bases at V and 0 bases at J, leaving 19 bases unmatched. Germline-derived CDR1 and CDR2 are MGHRA and YSYEKL. The V gene is TRBV4-1, the J gene TRBJ2-3, with 9 bases aligning to TRBD2. The TCR sequence derives from a woman under 30 in good health. Input material: naive CD4+ T cells from blood. CDR3 DNA: TGCGCCAGCAGTTTCAGGGGTACGGCGGGAGGGCCTGGTAGCACAGATACGCAGTATTTT. It specifies CASSFRGTAGGPGSTDTQYF.